The 27 T cell receptor beta chains listed next were all sequenced from one sample in a study of control samples from healthy donors and cancer patients. The protocol was immunoSEQ multiplex PCR, while the TCRdb copy is restricted to in-frame clones and leaves out a portion. The sample has under 200,000 clones, approximately 93% seen once; the top ten hold 7.5% to 8.5%. The sequenced sample consisted of blood. These receptors came from a woman between 40 and 55 years old in good health.

CDR3 in amino acids: CAWSASQVPQHF. The CDR3 coding sequence is TGTGCCTGGAGCGCTAGTCAGGTGCCCCAGCATTTT. The V and J genes are TRBV30 and TRBJ1-5; D not certain. Deletions cut 3 bases from V and 9 bases from J, with 12 bases between. Looked up from germline, CDR1 is GTSNPN and CDR2 is SVGIG (reference sequence). The CDR3 loop spans 12 amino acids.

The rearrangement links TRBV9 to TRBJ2-3, with 7 bases that match TRBD1. CDR1 is SGDLS, CDR2 YYNGEE, per germline. The CDR3 loop spans 14 amino acids. Losses at the gene ends were 3 bases for V and 7 bases for J; bases not matched to a gene: 8. Here the CDR3 DNA reads TGTGCCAGCAGCGGACAGGGAGAAGTGAATACGCAGTATTTT. It is translated as CASSGQGEVNTQYF.

This chain joins TRBV27 and TRBJ2-1; TRBD2 agrees at 7 bases. V trimming: 4 bases; J trimming: 3 bases; junction bases outside the gene matches: 9. The CDR3 spans 16 residues. The germline CDR1 and CDR2 sequences are MNHEY and SMNVEV (reference sequence). CDR3 sequence: CASSSLGGGNYNEQFF. In DNA form, the CDR3 reads TGTGCCAGCAGTTCTCTTGGGGGGGGGAACTACAATGAGCAGTTCTTC.

The chain uses TRBV7-9 and TRBJ1-2; 7 bases line up with TRBD1. V lost 1 base, J lost 3 bases, and 17 bases stayed unmatched. The length of the CDR3 is 19 residues. Germline CDR1 and CDR2: SEHNR and FQNEAQ (reference sequence). The CDR3: CASSLVLRTGRWSDYGYTF. The CDR3 DNA reads as TGTGCCAGCAGCTTAGTTTTGCGGACAGGACGATGGTCGGACTATGGCTACACCTTC. Variable domain in full (rest from reference TRBV7-9 and TRBJ1-2): DTGVSQNPRHKITKRGQNVTFRCDPISEHNRLYWYRQTLGQGPEFLTYFQNEAQLEKSRLLSDRFSAERPKGSFSTLEIQRTEQGDSAMYLCASSLVLRTGRWSDYGYTFGSGTRLTVV.

This clone was recorded once. The V gene is TRBV12-3 or TRBV12-4, the J gene TRBJ1-1, with 7 bases identical to TRBD1. The CDR3 runs 11 residues. The ends lost 1 base at V and 13 bases at J; junction bases unmatched: 3. CDR3 bases: TGTGCCAGCAGTTTAGAGGGGGCTGGTTTCTTT. It encodes CASSLEGAGFF.

The V call is TRBV19, the J call TRBJ1-1; D remains ambiguous. The germline gives CDR1 LNHDA, CDR2 SQIVND (reference sequence). V lost 7 bases and J lost 4, with 16 bases in between. The CDR3 runs 14 residues. Written as DNA, the CDR3 is TGTGCCAGTACCTCCGGAAGGGAGGGCACTGAAGCTTTCTTT. It is translated as CASTSGREGTEAFF.

The chain couples TRBV5-4 to TRBJ2-2, with D perhaps being TRBD1 or TRBD2 (5 bases each). This CDR3 spans 15 amino acids. The V end was cut by 3 bases, the J end by 2 bases, with 11 bases between. Per germline, CDR1 SGHNT and CDR2 YYREEE (reference sequence). This chain's CDR3 is CASSSGRDNTGELFF. In DNA form, the CDR3 reads TGTGCCAGCAGCTCGGGACGGGACAACACCGGGGAGCTGTTTTTT.

The CDR3 DNA is TGCGCCAGCAGCCAGTCAAAGGTGGGCGAGCAGTACTTC. Translating gives CASSQSKVGEQYF. This chain joins TRBV4-3 and TRBJ2-7; no clear D gene. The CDR3 has 13 residues. V gave up 3 bases and J gave up 6 bases, with 12 bases separating them. Germline assignment: CDR1 LGHNA and CDR2 YSLEER.

The gene calls are TRBV24-1 and TRBJ2-3; the match to TRBD1 covers 10 bases. V was pared by 7 bases and J by 4 bases, with 4 bases of the junction left unmatched. CDR3 size: 14 residues. Germline CDR1 and CDR2: KGHDR and SFDVKD. CDR3 protein: CATRGQGSADTQYF. The CDR3 bases are TGTGCCACCAGGGGACAGGGGTCCGCAGATACGCAGTATTTT.

The CDR3 spells CASSPEGDRIHSGANVLTF. The CDR3 nucleotides are TGTGCCAGCAGCCCCGAGGGGGACAGAATCCACTCTGGGGCCAACGTCCTGACTTTC. The gene calls are TRBV3-1 (or the pseudogene TRBV3-2) and TRBJ2-6; TRBD1 matches at 7 bases. The CDR3 totals 19 residues. Germline values: CDR1 LGHDT, CDR2 YNNKEL (reference sequence). The ends lost 4 bases at V and 0 bases at J; junction bases unmatched: 12.

This clone was seen once. The DNA for the CDR3 is TGTGCCAGCAGCTCACTACGGGGGCAAGAGACCCAGTACTTC. Its protein is CASSSLRGQETQYF. This chain links TRBV7-9 with TRBJ2-5; D is perhaps TRBD2 (6 bases). V dropped 4 bases and J dropped 2 bases, with 11 bases sitting between them. CDR1 and CDR2 (germline): SEHNR, FQNEAQ (reference sequence). The CDR3 is 14 amino acids.

The rearrangement joins TRBV11-1 to TRBJ1-2, with 10 bases matching TRBD1. V shed 2 bases, J shed 3 bases, and the junction held 3 bases outside the gene matches. Germline-derived CDR1 and CDR2 are SGHAT and FQDESV (reference sequence). The CDR3 is 15 amino acids. The CDR3 sequence: CASSLRTGGDYGYTF. CDR3 DNA sequence: TGTGCCAGCAGCTTAAGGACAGGGGGTGACTATGGCTACACCTTC.

The chain couples TRBV18 to TRBJ1-2; no clear D gene. V shed 1 base and J shed 0 bases, with 9 bases lying between them. CDR1 is KGHSH and CDR2 is LQKENI in the germline V gene. CDR3 length: 15 residues. This CDR3 reads CASSPQGSANYGYTF. In nucleotides, the CDR3 is TGTGCCAGCTCACCACAAGGGTCAGCTAACTATGGCTACACCTTC. Full variable domain (rest looked up from reference TRBV18 and TRBJ1-2): NAGVMQNPRHLVRRRGQEARLRCSPMKGHSHVYWYRQLPEEGLKFMVYLQKENIIDESGMPKERFSAEFPKEGPSILRIQQVVRGDSAAYFCASSPQGSANYGYTFGSGTRLTVV.

The J gene is TRBJ1-4, the V gene TRBV7-6; D is ambiguous. The CDR3 has 13 residues. The germline V and J ends were trimmed by 3 bases and 3 bases, with 5 bases remaining between them. The germline V gene has CDR1 SGHVS and CDR2 FNYEAQ. The CDR3 loop reads CASSLGPNEKLFF. As DNA, the CDR3 is TGTGCCAGCAGCTTGGGCCCTAATGAAAAACTGTTTTTT.

The chain couples TRBV5-1 to TRBJ1-2, with 7 bases that match TRBD1. The CDR3 loop spans 14 amino acids. V trimming: 3 bases; J trimming: 5 bases; junction bases outside the gene matches: 7. Germline V CDR1 and CDR2: SGHRS, YFSETQ. DNA of the CDR3: TGCGCCAGCAGCTGGGGGGACAGAACGTATGGCTACACCTTC. Amino acid sequence: CASSWGDRTYGYTF.

The rearrangement uses TRBV4-1 and TRBJ2-1, with D uncertain. This CDR3 spans 16 amino acids. In germline, CDR1 is MGHRA, CDR2 YSYEKL. The V end was cut by 0 bases, the J end by 0 bases, with 9 bases between. Written as DNA, the CDR3 is TGCGCCAGCAGCCAAGATCAGAGGAGCTCCTACAATGAGCAGTTCTTC. Residues: CASSQDQRSSYNEQFF.

The chain has TRBV29-1 and TRBJ1-1, with D perhaps TRBD1 (5 bases). This CDR3 comprises 12 residues. CDR1 and CDR2 (germline): SQVTM, ANQGSEA. V shed 7 bases and J shed 5 bases, with 14 bases lying between them. Here the CDR3 reads CSAWDPKTEAFF. In nucleotides, the CDR3 is TGCAGCGCGTGGGACCCCAAGACTGAAGCTTTCTTT.

This clone was seen once. The chain carries TRBV30 and TRBJ1-6; D call uncertain. The CDR3 contains 13 residues. CDR1 and CDR2 (germline): GTSNPN, SVGIG (reference sequence). Trimming removed 4 bases at V and 10 bases at J, with 14 bases between. The CDR3 loop reads CAWTGLASSPLHF. CDR3 nucleotides: TGTGCCTGGACGGGATTGGCTTCCTCACCCCTCCACTTT.

This rearrangement joins TRBV6-2 or TRBV6-3 to TRBJ2-4; unclear D gene. V was pared by 5 bases and J by 1 base, with 18 bases between. The CDR3 runs 17 residues. Germline assignment: CDR1 MNHEY and CDR2 SVGEGT. The CDR3 coding sequence is TGTGCCAGCAGTACGGGTCTTGGGCGGCCGGCCAAAAACATTCAGTACTTC. Amino acid sequence: CASSTGLGRPAKNIQYF.

This chain joins TRBV12-5 and TRBJ1-2; 8 nucleotides match TRBD1. Germline CDR1 LGHNT, CDR2 FRNRAP. This CDR3 contains 16 residues. V was clipped by 2 bases and J by 1 base; unmatched bases: 6. Written as DNA, the CDR3 is TGTGCTAGTGGTTTGATTTCAGGGGGCCATAACTATGGCTACACCTTC. As protein: CASGLISGGHNYGYTF.

This sequence joins TRBV5-6 and TRBJ1-1; D may be TRBD1 (5 bases). Germline lookup yields CDR1 SGHDT and CDR2 YYEEEE. V lost 4 bases and J lost 2, with 12 bases in between. This CDR3 has 14 residues. The CDR3 sequence: CASSLGHINTEAFF. The CDR3 DNA reads TGTGCCAGCAGCCTTGGACACATCAACACTGAAGCTTTCTTT. Full variable domain (rest looked up from reference TRBV5-6 and TRBJ1-1): DAGVTQSPTHLIKTRGQQVTLRCSPKSGHDTVSWYQQALGQGPQFIFQYYEEEERQRGNFPDRFSGHQFPNYSSELNVNALLLGDSALYLCASSLGHINTEAFFGQGTRLTVV.

The chain employs TRBV7-9 and TRBJ2-2, with D perhaps TRBD2 (6 bases). CDR3 length: 14 amino acids. The ends were cut back, 8 bases at V and 2 bases at J, with 12 bases in the middle. CDR1 and CDR2 from the germline V gene are SEHNR and FQNEAQ (reference sequence). In DNA, the CDR3 is TGTGCCAGCCCCCCGCGGGGAAACACCGGGGAGCTGTTTTTT. Translation: CASPPRGNTGELFF.

The chain joins TRBV2 to TRBJ1-1; 8 bases map to TRBD1. Germline V lookup: CDR1 SNHLY, CDR2 FYNNEI. The length of the CDR3 is 14 residues. With V trimmed by 5 bases and J by 2 bases, 4 bases remained unmatched. The CDR3 here is CASSSQGANTEAFF. CDR3 DNA sequence: TGTGCCAGCAGTTCCCAGGGGGCTAACACTGAAGCTTTCTTT.

This clone came up once. The chain is built from TRBV23-1 and TRBJ1-6; D remains ambiguous. TRBV23-1 is classed as an ORF, of uncertain function. V was trimmed by 4 bases and J by 8 bases, leaving 9 bases between them. The CDR3 extends over 13 amino acids. CDR3 sequence: CASSPKLDSPLHF. The CDR3 nucleotides are TGCGCCAGCAGTCCCAAGCTCGATTCACCCCTCCACTTT.

This clone was seen only once. The genes are TRBV11-2 and TRBJ1-5, with TRBD1 as a possible D gene (5 bases). The germline CDR1 and CDR2 sequences are SGHAT and FQNNGV. V lost 1 base and J lost 6, with 16 bases in between. The CDR3 length is 16 residues. The CDR3 is CASSLVPGQSGQPQHF. CDR3 sequence (DNA): TGTGCCAGCAGCTTAGTGCCAGGGCAGTCAGGTCAGCCCCAGCATTTT.

The chain joins TRBV2 to TRBJ1-1, with no clear D. V was trimmed by 6 bases and J by 9 bases, leaving 11 bases between them. The germline CDR1 and CDR2 sequences are SNHLY and FYNNEI. This CDR3 comprises 11 residues. CDR3 region: CASRIIGKAFF. The CDR3 DNA sequence: TGTGCCAGCAGGATTATAGGGAAAGCTTTCTTT.

J is TRBJ1-2 and V is TRBV7-2; a weak D match, TRBD1 (6 bases). Germline CDR1 and CDR2: SGHTA and FQGNSA. Deletions cut 1 base from V and 4 bases from J, with 10 bases between. The CDR3 consists of 14 residues. CDR3 protein: CASSLGRGTYGYTF. CDR3 DNA: TGTGCCAGCAGCTTAGGCAGGGGAACCTATGGCTACACCTTC.